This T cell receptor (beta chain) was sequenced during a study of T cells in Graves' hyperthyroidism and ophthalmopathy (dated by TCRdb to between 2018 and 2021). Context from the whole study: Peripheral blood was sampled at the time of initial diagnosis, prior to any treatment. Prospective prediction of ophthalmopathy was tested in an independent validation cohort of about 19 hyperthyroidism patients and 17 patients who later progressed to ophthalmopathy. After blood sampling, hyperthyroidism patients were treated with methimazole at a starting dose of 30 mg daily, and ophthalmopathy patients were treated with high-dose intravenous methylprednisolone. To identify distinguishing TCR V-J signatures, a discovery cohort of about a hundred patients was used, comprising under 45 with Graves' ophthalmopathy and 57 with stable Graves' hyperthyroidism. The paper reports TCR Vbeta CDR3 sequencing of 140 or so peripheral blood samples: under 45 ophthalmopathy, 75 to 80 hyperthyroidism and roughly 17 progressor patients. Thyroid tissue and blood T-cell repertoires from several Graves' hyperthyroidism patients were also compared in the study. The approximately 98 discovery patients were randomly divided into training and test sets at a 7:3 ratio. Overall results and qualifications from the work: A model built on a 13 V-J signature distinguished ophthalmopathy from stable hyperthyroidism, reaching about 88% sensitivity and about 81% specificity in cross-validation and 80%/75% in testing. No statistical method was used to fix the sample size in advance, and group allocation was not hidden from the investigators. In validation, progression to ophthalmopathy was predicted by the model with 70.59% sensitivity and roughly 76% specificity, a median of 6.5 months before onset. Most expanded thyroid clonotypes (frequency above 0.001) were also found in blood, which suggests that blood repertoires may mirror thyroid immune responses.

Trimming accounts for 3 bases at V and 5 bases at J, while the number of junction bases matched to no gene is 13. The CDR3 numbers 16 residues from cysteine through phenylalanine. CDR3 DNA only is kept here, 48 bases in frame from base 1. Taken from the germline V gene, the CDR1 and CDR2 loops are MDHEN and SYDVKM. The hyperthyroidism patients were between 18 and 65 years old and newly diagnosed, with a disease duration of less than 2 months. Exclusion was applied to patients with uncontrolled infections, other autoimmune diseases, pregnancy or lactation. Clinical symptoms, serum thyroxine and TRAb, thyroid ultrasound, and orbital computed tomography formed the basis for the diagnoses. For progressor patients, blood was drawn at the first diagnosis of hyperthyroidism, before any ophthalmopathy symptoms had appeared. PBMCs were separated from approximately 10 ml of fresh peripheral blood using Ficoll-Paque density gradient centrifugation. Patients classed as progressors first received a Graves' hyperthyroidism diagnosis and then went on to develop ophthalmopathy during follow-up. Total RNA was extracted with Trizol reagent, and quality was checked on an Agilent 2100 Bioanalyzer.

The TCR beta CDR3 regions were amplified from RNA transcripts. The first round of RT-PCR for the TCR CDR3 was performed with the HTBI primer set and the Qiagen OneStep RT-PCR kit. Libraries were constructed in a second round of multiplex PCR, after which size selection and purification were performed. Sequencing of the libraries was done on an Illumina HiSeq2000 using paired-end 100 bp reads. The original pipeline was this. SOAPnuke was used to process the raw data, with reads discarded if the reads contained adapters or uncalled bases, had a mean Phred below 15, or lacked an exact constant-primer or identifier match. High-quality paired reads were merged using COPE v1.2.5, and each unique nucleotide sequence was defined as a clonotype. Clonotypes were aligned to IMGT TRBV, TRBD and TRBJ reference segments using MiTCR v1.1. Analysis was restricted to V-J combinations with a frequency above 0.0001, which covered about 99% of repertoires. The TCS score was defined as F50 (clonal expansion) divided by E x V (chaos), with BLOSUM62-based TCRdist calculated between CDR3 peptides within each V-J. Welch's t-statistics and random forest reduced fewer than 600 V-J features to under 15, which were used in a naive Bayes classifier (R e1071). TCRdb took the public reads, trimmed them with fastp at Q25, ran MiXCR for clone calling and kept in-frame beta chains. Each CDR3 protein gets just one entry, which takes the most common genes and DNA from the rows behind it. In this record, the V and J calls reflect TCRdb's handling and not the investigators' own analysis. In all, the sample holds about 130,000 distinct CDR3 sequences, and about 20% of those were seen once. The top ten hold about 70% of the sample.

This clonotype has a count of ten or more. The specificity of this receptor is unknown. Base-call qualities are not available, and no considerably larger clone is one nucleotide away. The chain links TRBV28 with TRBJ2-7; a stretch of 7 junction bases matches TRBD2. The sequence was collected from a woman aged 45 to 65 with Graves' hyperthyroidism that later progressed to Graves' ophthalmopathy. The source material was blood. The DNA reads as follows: TGTGCCAGCAGTTTTGGGGGAGGGCCGAAATTCCACGAGCAGTACTTC. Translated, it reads CASSFGGGPKFHEQYF.